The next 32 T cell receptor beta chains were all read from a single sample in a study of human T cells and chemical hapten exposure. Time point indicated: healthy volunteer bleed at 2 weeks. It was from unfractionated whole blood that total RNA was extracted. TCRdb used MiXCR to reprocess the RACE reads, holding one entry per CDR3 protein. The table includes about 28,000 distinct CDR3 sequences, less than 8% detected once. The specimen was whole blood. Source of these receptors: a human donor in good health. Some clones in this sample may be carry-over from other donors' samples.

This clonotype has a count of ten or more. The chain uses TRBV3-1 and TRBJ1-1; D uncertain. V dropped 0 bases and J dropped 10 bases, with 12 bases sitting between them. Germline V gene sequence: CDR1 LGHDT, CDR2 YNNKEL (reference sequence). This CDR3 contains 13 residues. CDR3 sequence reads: CASSQEVANGAFF. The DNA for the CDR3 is TGTGCCAGCAGCCAAGAAGTGGCTAACGGAGCTTTCTTT.

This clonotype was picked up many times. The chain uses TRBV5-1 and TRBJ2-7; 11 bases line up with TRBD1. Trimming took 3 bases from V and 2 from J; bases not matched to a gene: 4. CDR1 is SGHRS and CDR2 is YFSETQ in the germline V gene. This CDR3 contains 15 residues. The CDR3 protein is CASSWGQGVTYEQYF. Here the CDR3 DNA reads TGCGCCAGCAGCTGGGGACAGGGGGTCACCTACGAGCAGTACTTC.

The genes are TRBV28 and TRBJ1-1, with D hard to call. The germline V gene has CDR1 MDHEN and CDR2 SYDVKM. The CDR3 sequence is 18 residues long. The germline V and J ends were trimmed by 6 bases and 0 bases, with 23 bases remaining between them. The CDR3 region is CASSPSPGTHHLNTEAFF. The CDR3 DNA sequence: TGTGCCAGCAGCCCATCCCCGGGAACACATCACCTGAACACTGAAGCTTTCTTT.

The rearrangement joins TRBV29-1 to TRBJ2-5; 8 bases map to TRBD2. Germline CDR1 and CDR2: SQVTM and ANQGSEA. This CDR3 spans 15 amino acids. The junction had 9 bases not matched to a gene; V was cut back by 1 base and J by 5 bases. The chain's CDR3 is CSVEGLLSGMETQYF. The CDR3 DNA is TGCAGCGTTGAAGGCCTACTTAGCGGGATGGAGACCCAGTACTTC.

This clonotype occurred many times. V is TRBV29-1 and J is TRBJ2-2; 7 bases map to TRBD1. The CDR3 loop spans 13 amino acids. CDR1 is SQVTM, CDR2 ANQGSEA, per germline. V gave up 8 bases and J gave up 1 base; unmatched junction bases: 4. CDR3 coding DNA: TGCAGCACCCGGACAGGGAACACCGGGGAGCTGTTTTTT. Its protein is CSTRTGNTGELFF.

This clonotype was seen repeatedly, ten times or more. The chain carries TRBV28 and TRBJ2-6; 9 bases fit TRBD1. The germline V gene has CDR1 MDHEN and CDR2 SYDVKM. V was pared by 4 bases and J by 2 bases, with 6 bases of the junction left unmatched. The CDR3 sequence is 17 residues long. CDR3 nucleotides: TGTGCCAGCAGTTGGGGACAGGGAATAGCTGGGGCCAACGTCCTGACTTTC. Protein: CASSWGQGIAGANVLTF.

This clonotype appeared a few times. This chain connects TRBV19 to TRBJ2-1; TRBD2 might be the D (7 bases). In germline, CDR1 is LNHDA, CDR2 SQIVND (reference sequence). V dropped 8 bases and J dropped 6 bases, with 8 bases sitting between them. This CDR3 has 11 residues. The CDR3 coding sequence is TGTGCCAGTGGGGGGGCCAATGAGCAGTTCTTC. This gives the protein CASGGANEQFF.

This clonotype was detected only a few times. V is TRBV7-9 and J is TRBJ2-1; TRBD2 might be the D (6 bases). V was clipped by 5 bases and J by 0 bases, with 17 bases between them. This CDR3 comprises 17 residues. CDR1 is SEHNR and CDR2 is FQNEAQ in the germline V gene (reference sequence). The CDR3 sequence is CASSPALRGSSYNEQFF. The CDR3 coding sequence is TGTGCCAGCAGCCCTGCCCTCCGGGGGAGCTCCTACAATGAGCAGTTCTTC.

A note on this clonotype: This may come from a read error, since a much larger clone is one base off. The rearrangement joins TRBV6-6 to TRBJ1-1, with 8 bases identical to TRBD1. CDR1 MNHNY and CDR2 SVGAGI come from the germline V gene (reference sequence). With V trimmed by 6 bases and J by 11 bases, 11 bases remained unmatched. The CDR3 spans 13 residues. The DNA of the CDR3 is TGTGCCAGCAGCCGGGGACAGGACCAAGGGGCTTTCTTT. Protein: CASSRGQDQGAFF.

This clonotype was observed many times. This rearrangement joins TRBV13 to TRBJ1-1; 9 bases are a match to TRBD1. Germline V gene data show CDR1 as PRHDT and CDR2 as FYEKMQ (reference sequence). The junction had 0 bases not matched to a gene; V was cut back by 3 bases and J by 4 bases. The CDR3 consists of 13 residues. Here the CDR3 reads CASSLTGGTEAFF. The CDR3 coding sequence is TGTGCCAGCAGCTTGACAGGGGGCACTGAAGCTTTCTTT.

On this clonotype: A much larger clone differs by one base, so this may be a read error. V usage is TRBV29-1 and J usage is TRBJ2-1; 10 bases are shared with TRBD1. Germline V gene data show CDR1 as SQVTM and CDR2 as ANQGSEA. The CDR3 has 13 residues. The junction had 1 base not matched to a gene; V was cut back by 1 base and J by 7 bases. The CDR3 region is CSVEGDRGNEQFF. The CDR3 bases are TGCAGCGTTGAAGGGGACAGGGGAAATGAGCAGTTCTTC.

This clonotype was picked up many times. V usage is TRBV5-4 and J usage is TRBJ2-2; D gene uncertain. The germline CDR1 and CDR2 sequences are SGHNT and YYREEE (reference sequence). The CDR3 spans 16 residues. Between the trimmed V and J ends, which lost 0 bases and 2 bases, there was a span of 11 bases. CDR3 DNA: TGTGCCAGCAGCTTGGGAGCCCCCCTTAACACCGGGGAGCTGTTTTTT. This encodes CASSLGAPLNTGELFF.

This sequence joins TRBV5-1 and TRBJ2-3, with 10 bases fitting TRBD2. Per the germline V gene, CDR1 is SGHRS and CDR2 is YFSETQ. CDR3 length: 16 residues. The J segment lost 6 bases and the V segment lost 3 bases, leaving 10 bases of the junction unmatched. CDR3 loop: CASSSEAGGPGDTQYF. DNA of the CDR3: TGCGCCAGCAGCTCCGAAGCGGGGGGGCCCGGCGATACGCAGTATTTT.

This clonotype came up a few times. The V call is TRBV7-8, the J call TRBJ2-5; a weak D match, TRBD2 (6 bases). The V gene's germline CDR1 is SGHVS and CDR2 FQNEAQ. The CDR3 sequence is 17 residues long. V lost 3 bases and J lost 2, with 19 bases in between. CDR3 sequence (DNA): TGTGCCAGCAGCTTTAGAAGGGACTCTCCAAAACAAGAGACCCAGTACTTC. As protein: CASSFRRDSPKQETQYF.

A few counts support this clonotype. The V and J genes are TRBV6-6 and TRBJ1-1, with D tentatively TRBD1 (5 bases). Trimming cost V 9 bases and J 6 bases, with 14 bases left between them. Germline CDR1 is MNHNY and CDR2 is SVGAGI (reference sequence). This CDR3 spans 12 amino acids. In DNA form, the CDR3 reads TGTGCCAGTGGGGGGGGTGGTCCTGAAGCTTTCTTT. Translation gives CASGGGGPEAFF.

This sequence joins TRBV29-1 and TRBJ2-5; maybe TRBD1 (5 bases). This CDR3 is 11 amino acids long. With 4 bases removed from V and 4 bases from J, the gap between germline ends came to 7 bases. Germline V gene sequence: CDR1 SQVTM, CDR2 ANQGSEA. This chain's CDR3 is CSVATGETQYF. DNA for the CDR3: TGCAGCGTTGCAACAGGAGAGACCCAGTACTTC. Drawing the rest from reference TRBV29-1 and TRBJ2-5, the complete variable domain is SAVISQKPSRDICQRGTSLTIQCQVDSQVTMMFWYRQQPGQSLTLIATANQGSEATYESGFVIDKFPISRPNLTFSTLTVSNMSPEDSSIYLCSVATGETQYFGPGTRLLVL.

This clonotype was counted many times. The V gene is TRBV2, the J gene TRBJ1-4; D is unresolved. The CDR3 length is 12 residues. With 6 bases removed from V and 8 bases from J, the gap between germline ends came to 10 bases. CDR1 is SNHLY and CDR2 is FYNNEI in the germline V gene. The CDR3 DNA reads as TGTGCCAGCAGAAGATCGAGGGAAAAACTGTTTTTT. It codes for CASRRSREKLFF. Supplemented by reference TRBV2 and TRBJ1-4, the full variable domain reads EPEVTQTPSHQVTQMGQEVILRCVPISNHLYFYWYRQILGQKVEFLVSFYNNEISEKSEIFDDQFSVERPDGSNFTLKIRSTKLEDSAMYFCASRRSREKLFFGSGTQLSVL.

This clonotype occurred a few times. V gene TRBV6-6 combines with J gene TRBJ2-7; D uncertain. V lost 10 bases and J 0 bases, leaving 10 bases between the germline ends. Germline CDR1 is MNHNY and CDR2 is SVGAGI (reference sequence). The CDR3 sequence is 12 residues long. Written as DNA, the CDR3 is TGTGCCACCGGAAGGAGCTCCTACGAGCAGTACTTC. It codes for CATGRSSYEQYF.

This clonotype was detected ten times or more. This CDR3 reads CASRFSGGAYNEQFF. DNA for the CDR3: TGCGCCAGCAGATTTAGCGGGGGAGCGTACAATGAGCAGTTCTTC. The chain combines TRBV5-1 with TRBJ2-1; 9 bases line up with TRBD2. This CDR3 is 15 amino acids long. Germline V gene lookup returns CDR1 SGHRS and CDR2 YFSETQ. The V gene end was trimmed by 5 bases and the J gene end by 4 bases; junction bases not matched to a gene: 7.

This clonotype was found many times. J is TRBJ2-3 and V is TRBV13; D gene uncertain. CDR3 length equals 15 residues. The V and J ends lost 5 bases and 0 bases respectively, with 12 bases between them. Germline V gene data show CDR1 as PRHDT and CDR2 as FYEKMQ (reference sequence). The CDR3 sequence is CASSPRPRSTDTQYF. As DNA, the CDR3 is TGTGCCAGCAGCCCCAGACCCCGTAGCACAGATACGCAGTATTTT.

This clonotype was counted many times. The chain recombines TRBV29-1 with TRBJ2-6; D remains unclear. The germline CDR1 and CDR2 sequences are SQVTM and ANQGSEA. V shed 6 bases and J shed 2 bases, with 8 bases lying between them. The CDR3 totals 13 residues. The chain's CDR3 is CSVKVTGANVLTF. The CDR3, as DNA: TGCAGCGTCAAGGTCACTGGGGCCAACGTCCTGACTTTC.

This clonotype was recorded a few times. The CDR3 spells CASSLLAGSYEQYF. CDR3 DNA: TGTGCCAGCAGTTTACTAGCGGGCTCCTACGAGCAGTACTTC. This chain connects TRBV27 to TRBJ2-7, with 8 positions matching TRBD2. V gave up 2 bases and J gave up 0 bases; unmatched junction bases: 0. Per the germline V gene, CDR1 is MNHEY and CDR2 is SMNVEV (reference sequence). This CDR3 has 14 amino acids.

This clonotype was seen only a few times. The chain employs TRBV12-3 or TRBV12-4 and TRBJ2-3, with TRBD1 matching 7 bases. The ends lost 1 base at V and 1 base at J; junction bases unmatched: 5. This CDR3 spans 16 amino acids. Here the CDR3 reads CASSLGYTGGTDTQYF. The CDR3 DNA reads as TGTGCCAGCAGTTTAGGATATACAGGGGGCACAGATACGCAGTATTTT.

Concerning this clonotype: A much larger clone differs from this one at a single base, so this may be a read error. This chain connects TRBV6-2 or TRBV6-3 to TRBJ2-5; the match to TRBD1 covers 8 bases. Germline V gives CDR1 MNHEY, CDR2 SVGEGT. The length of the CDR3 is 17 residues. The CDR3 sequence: CASSDSHHTGGGETQYF. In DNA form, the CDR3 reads TGTGCCAGCAGTGACTCCCACCACACAGGGGGAGGAGAGACCCAGTACTTC.

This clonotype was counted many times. CDR3 region: CASSRMTSGGLRDEQFF. The CDR3 DNA sequence: TGTGCCAGCAGCCGAATGACTAGCGGGGGACTGAGGGATGAGCAGTTCTTC. The chain links TRBV14 to TRBJ2-1, with 12 bases matching TRBD2. Germline trimming cut 4 bases from V and 8 bases from J; bases unmatched to any gene: 12. Germline V CDR1 and CDR2: SGHDN, FVKESK. There are 17 residues in the CDR3. Supplemented by reference TRBV14 and TRBJ2-1, the full variable domain reads EAGVTQFPSHSVIEKGQTVTLRCDPISGHDNLYWYRRVMGKEIKFLLHFVKESKQDESGMPNNRFLAERTGGTYSTLKVQPAELEDSGVYFCASSRMTSGGLRDEQFFGPGTRLTVL.

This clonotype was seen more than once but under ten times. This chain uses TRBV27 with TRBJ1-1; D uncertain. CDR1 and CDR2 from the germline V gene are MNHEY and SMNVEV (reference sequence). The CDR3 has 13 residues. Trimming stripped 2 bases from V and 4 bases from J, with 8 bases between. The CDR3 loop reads CASSLRRGTEAFF. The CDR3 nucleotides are TGTGCCAGCAGTTTACGCCGGGGCACTGAAGCTTTCTTT.

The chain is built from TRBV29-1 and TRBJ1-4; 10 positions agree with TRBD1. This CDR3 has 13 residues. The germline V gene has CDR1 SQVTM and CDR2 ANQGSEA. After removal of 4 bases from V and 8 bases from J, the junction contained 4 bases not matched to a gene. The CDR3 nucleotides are TGCAGCGTTGGGACAGGGGGAAGCGAAAAACTGTTTTTT. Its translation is CSVGTGGSEKLFF. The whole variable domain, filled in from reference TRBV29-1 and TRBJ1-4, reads SAVISQKPSRDICQRGTSLTIQCQVDSQVTMMFWYRQQPGQSLTLIATANQGSEATYESGFVIDKFPISRPNLTFSTLTVSNMSPEDSSIYLCSVGTGGSEKLFFGSGTQLSVL.

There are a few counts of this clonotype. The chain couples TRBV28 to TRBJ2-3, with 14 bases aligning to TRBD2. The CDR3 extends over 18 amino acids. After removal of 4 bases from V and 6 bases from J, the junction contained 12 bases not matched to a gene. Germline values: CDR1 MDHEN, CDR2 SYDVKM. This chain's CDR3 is CASSSTSGTSGSLDTQYF. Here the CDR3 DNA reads TGTGCCAGCAGTTCTACATCAGGGACTAGCGGGAGCTTGGATACGCAGTATTTT.

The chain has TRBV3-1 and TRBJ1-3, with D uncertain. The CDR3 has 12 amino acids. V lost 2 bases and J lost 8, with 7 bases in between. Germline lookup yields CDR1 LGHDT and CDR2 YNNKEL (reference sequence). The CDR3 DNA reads TGTGCCAGCAGCCAACTTCTGGACACCATATATTTT. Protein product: CASSQLLDTIYF.

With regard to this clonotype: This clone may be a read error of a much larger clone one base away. CDR3 amino acids: CASSESASYGYNF. CDR3 nucleotides: TGTGCCAGCAGTGAATCTGCATCATATGGCTACAACTTC. V gene TRBV25-1 combines with J gene TRBJ1-2; D is undetermined. This CDR3 has 13 amino acids. CDR1 is MGHDK, CDR2 SYGVNS, per germline.

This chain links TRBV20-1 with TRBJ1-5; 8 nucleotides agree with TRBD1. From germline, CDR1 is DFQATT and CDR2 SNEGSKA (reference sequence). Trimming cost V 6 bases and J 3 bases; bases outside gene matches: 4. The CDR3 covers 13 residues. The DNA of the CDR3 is TGCAGTGCATCGGGACAGGTCAATCAGCCCCAGCATTTT. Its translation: CSASGQVNQPQHF.

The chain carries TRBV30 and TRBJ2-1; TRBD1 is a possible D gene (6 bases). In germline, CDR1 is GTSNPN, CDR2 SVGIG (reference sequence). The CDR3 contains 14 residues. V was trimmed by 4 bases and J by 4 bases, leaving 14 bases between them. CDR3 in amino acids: CAWIPRGFYNEQFF. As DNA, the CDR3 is TGTGCCTGGATTCCTAGGGGGTTTTACAATGAGCAGTTCTTC.